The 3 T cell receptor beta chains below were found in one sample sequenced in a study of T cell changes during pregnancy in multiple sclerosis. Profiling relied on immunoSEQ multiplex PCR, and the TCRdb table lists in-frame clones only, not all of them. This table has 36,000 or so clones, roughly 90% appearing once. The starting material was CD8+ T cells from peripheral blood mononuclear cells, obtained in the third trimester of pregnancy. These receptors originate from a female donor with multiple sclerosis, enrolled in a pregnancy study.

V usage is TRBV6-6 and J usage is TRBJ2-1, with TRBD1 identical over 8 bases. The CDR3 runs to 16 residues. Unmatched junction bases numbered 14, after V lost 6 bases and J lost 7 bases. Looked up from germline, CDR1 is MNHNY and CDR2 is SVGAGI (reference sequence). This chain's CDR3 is CASSYLVGTGQNEQFF. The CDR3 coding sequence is TGTGCCAGCAGCTACCTCGTTGGGACAGGACAAAATGAGCAGTTCTTC.

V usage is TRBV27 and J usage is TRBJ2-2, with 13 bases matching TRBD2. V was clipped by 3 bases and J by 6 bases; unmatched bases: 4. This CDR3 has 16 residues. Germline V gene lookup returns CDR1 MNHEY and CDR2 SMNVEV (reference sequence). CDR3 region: CASSLGLAGIAGELFF. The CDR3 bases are TGTGCCAGCAGTTTGGGACTAGCGGGAATCGCCGGGGAGCTGTTTTTT.

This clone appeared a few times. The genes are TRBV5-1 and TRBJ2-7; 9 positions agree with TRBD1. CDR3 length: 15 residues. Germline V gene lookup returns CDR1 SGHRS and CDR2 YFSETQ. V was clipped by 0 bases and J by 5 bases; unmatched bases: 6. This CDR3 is CASSLEGQGVDEQYF. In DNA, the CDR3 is TGCGCCAGCAGCTTGGAGGGACAGGGTGTAGACGAGCAGTACTTC.